This T cell receptor (beta chain) is drawn from a study of blood T cell repertoires in COVID-19. Assay: immunoSEQ multiplex PCR; the TCRdb copy retains only in-frame clones and omits some. The sample carries some 330,000 clones, approximately 88% recorded once. This CDR3 is 14 amino acids long. Germline V gene lookup returns CDR1 ENHRY and CDR2 SYGVKD. V dropped 4 bases and J dropped 5; count of bases not matched to a gene: 3. The chain uses TRBV10-3 and TRBJ1-5; 9 bases map to TRBD1. The sequence was collected from a man aged 25-45 years who had recovered from COVID-19. Input material: PBMCs or T cells enriched from blood (not recorded which). This CDR3 reads CAISARQGDQPQHF. CDR3 bases: TGTGCCATCAGTGCAAGACAGGGGGATCAGCCCCAGCATTTT.